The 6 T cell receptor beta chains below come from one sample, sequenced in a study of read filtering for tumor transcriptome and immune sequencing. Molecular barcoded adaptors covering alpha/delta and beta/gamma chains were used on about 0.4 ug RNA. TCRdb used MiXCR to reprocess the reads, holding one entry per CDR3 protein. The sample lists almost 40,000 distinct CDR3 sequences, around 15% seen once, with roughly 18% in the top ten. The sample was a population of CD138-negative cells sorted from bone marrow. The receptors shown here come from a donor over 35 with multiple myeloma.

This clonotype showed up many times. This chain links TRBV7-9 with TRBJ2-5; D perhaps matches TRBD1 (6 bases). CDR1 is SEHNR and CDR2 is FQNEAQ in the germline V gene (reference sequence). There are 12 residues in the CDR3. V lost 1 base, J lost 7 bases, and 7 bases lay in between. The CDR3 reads CASSLEGGTQYF. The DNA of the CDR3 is TGTGCCAGCAGCTTAGAAGGGGGGACCCAGTACTTC.

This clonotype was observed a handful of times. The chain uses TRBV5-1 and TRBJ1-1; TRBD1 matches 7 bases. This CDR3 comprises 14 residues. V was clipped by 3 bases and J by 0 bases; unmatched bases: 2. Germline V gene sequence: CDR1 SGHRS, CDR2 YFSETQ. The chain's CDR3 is CASSSGQMNTEAFF. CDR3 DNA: TGCGCCAGCAGCTCGGGACAGATGAACACTGAAGCTTTCTTT.

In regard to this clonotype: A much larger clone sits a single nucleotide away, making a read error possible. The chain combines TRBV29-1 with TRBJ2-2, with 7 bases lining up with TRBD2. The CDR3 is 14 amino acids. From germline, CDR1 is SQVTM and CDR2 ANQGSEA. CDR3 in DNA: TGCAGCGTTGTACTAGCGCCGAAAACCGGGGAGCTGTTTTTT. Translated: CSVVLAPKTGELFF.

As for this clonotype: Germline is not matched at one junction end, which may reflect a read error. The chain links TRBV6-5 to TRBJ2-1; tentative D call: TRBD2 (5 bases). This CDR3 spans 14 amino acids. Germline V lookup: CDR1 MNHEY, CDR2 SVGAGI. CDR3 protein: CASTTRTRANEQLF. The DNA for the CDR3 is TGTGCCAGCACCACGAGGACGAGGGCAAATGAGCAGCTCTTC.

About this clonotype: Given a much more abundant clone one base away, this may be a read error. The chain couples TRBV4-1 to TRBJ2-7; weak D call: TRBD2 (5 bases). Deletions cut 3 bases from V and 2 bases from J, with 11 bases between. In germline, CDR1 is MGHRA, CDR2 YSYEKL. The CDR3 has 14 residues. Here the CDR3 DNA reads TGCGCCAGCAGCCAGCAGGCGGGCCCCTACGAGCAGTACTTC. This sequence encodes CASSQQAGPYEQYF.

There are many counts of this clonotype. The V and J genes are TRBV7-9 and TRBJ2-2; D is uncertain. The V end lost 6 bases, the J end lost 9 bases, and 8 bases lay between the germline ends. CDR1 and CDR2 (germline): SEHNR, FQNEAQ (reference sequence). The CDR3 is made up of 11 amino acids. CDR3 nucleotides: TGTGCCAGCAGGCCGCTAAGGGAGCTGTTTTTT. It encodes CASRPLRELFF.